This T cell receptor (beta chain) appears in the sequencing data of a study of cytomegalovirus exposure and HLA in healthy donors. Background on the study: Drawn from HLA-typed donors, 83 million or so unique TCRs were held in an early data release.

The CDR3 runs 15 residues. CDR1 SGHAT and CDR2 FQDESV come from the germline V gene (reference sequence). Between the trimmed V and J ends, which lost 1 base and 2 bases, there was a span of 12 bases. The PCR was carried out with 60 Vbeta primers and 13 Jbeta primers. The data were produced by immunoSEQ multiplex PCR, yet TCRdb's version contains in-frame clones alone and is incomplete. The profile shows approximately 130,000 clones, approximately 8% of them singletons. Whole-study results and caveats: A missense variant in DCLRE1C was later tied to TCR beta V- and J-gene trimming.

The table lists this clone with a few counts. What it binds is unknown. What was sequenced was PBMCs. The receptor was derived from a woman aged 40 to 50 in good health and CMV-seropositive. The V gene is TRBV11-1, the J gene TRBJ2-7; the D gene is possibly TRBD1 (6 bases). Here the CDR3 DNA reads TGTGCCAGCAGCTTAGTACAGGGATCGCCCTACGAGCAGTACTTC. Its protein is CASSLVQGSPYEQYF.